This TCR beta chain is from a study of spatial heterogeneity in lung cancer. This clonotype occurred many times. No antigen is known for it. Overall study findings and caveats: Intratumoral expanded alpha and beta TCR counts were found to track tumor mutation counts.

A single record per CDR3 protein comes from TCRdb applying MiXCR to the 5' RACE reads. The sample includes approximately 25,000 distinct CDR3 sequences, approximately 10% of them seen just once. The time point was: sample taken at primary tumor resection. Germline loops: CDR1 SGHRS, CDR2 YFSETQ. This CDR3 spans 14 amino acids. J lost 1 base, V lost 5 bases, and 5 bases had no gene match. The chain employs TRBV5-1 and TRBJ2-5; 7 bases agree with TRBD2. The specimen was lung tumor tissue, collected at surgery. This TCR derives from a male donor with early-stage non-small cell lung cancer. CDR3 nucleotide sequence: TGCGCCAGCAGTCCCTCTAGCGGCCAAGAGACCCAGTACTTC. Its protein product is CASSPSSGQETQYF.